This record covers a single T cell receptor (beta chain). 13 Jbeta primers and 60 Vbeta primers were used for the PCR. Measured with immunoSEQ multiplex PCR; TCRdb has only the in-frame clones, and not every one. The table lists roughly 200,000 clones, around 80% of them singletons. Donors were nominally healthy when sampled, though unrecorded immune exposures were likely. This entry is derived from a study of cytomegalovirus exposure and HLA in healthy donors. Germline V gene sequence: CDR1 SNHLY, CDR2 FYNNEI. J was trimmed by 6 bases and V by 2 bases; bases with no gene match: 6. The CDR3 consists of 14 residues.

The chain combines TRBV2 with TRBJ1-2; the match to TRBD1 covers 7 bases. This clonotype was sampled from a woman under 40 in good health and CMV-seropositive. Material: PBMCs. Here the CDR3 DNA reads TGTGCCAGCAGTGAATCTGAGACAGGGAATGGCTACACCTTC. Its protein is CASSESETGNGYTF.